This record concerns one TCR beta chain sequence. What it binds is not known. After extraction with the RNeasy kit, roughly 0.45 to 1 ug of the RNA was reverse transcribed using random hexamers. TCRdb called the immunoSEQ multiplex PCR reads again in MiXCR, with one record for every CDR3 protein. The table has about 94,000 distinct CDR3 sequences, 90% to 95% seen once. The record originates from a study of CD8 T cells in Susac syndrome. The study, taken as a whole, reports: A relatively small number of individuals underwent TCR sequencing and HLA analysis. Clonal expansion was not observed in the Susac syndrome CD4+ T cell repertoires.

Negative isolation was used for CD8+ and CD4+ T cells, and FACS enrichment was applied to TEMRA cells. Germline values: CDR1 MGHRA, CDR2 YSYEKL. V lost 4 bases, J lost 4 bases, and 10 bases lay in between. This CDR3 comprises 13 residues. Sequences were obtained from CD4+ T cells from PBMCs. The chain couples TRBV4-1 to TRBJ1-1; D unclear. The TCR originated in a human donor with Susac syndrome. CDR3 region: CASSPREGTEAFF. For the CDR3, the DNA is TGCGCCAGCAGCCCCCGTGAAGGCACTGAAGCTTTCTTT.